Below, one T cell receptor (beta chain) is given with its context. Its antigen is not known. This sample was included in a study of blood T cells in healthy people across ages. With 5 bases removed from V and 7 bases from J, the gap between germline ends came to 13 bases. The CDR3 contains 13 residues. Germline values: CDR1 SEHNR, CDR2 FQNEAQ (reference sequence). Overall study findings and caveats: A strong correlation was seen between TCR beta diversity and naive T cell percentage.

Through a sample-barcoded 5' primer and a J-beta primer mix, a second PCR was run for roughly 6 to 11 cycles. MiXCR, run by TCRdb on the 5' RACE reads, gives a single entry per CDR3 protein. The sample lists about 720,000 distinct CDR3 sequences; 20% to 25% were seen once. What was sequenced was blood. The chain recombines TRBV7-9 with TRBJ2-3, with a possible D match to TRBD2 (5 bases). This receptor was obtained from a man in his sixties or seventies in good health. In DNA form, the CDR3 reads TGTGCCAGCAGCCTAGAGGGCTCATATACGCAGTATTTT. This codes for CASSLEGSYTQYF.